This T cell receptor (beta chain) originates from a study of neurological immune-mediated disorders (dated by TCRdb to about 2019). Concerning the study at large: Using UMI-based sequencing, the study compared peripheral blood TCR-beta repertoires from patients with HTLV-I-associated myelopathy (HAM/TSP), patients with multiple sclerosis, and healthy controls. The 90 to 120 TCR-beta libraries covered PBMC samples along with longitudinal samples, technical triplicates, and paired sorted CD4+ and CD8+ T-cell subsets. The cohort included some 70 subjects: about 15 with HAM/TSP, around 34 with multiple sclerosis, and approximately 20 healthy controls.

For this clonotype: Its antigen remains undetermined. This may be a read error: a much more frequent sequence differs by one nucleotide.

Study-wide findings and limitations: TCR clonal expansion was highest in HAM/TSP patients and lowest in MS patients, with MS patients falling below even healthy controls. Across subjects, expanded clones never shared an identical CDR3 amino acid sequence, which suggests that the TCR-beta repertoires in every group were private.

CDR3 length: 16 amino acids, cysteine to phenylalanine. CDR3 DNA is the only sequence kept; it has 48 bases, read in frame from the first base. Trimming takes 5 bases from V and 10 bases from J, and the germline ends sit 21 bases apart. From the germline V gene, CDR1 is SGHTA and CDR2 is FQGNSA. The healthy controls were volunteers from blood banks in Maryland, USA. Unsorted PBMC libraries were generated from 2 million PBMCs stored in RNAlater at -80 °C until RNA extraction. Peripheral blood was subjected to Ficoll-Hypaque density gradient centrifugation to isolate PBMCs, which were then cryopreserved in liquid nitrogen. cDNA was synthesized by template-switch 5'RACE using a primer with a 10-nucleotide random unique molecular identifier that tagged each TCR transcript. Over 190 million TCR-beta sequences, covering 15-18 subjects, were produced in each sequencing run. The RNeasy kit was used for extraction of total RNA. The KAPA Real-time Library Amplification kit was used to amplify TCR-beta VDJ regions with primers for the TCR constant region and the 5'RACE anchor. A first PCR added sample indexes and Illumina adaptors, after which a second PCR increased the library yield. After Ampure bead purification, the TCR product of roughly 650 bp was size-selected on a 2% E-gel SizeSelection system. Before pooling, library quality was assessed on a Bioanalyzer, concentration was determined with Qubit, and library quantification was performed with the Kapa Library Quantification kit. An Illumina HiSeq 2500 was used to sequence the libraries paired-end at 2 x 150 bp. To increase sequence diversity, roughly 24-30% phiX was spiked into each library pool. As for the original processing: Quality-filtered reads were processed with the UMI-based MiGEC pipeline, and over 85% of raw TCR sequences were removed by the MiGEC pipeline during error correction. VDJ genes were aligned to IMGT germline references, and each clonotype was defined by a unique CDR3 amino acid sequence together with V-J genes. Clonal expansion, Shannon diversity and CDR3 relatedness were evaluated with VDJtools (CalcPairwiseDistances, ClusterSamples), while phylogenetic trees were built in CLCbio workbench. Using coefficient-of-variation modelling across technical triplicates, the study counted a clone as expanded if it had at least 8 unique UMIs. TCRdb handled the public reads itself, with Q25 trimming in fastp and clone calling in MiXCR, and kept productive beta chains. Each entry merges the rows of one CDR3 protein and shows their most common DNA and genes. V and J calls and clone size were set by TCRdb, not the authors. Recorded for this sample are roughly 62,000 distinct CDR3 sequences; about an eighth of them occurred a single time. Clones ranked in the top ten supply about 2% of the sample.

Sequenced input: PBMCs. This TCR was sampled from a man aged 55 to 69 in good health. The sequence joins TRBV7-2 to TRBJ1-6, and perhaps TRBD1 as D gene, on 5 matching bases. For the CDR3, the sequence is CASSPGGMGMGSPLHF. The bases are TGTGCCAGCAGCCCCGGGGGGATGGGCATGGGGTCACCCCTCCACTTT.